The 8 T cell receptor beta chains given below trace back to one sample, sequenced in a study of graft-versus-host responses after intestinal transplantation. This table comes from immunoSEQ multiplex PCR, and its TCRdb copy is limited to in-frame clones, with some not included. This sample has about 130,000 clones, with roughly nine tenths found just once. Their specific antigens are unknown. The starting material was unstimulated CD4+ T cells sorted from spleen or lymph node cells, obtained before intestinal transplant. The receptors stem from a human donor who received an intestinal transplant.

The chain carries TRBV19 and TRBJ2-5; possibly TRBD1 for D (5 bases). Per germline, CDR1 LNHDA and CDR2 SQIVND (reference sequence). Trimming stripped 4 bases from V and 0 bases from J, with 9 bases between. The CDR3 contains 14 residues. CDR3 protein: CASSTDSNQETQYF. CDR3 bases: TGTGCCAGTAGTACTGACAGCAACCAAGAGACCCAGTACTTC.

The chain combines TRBV11-3 with TRBJ2-3; D remains unclear. V was shortened by 5 bases and J by 0 bases, with 6 bases between the two germline ends. Germline V gene data show CDR1 as SGHNT and CDR2 as YENEEA. The CDR3 spans 13 residues. As DNA, the CDR3 is TGTGCCAGCAGCCCCACTAGCACAGATACGCAGTATTTT. Protein product: CASSPTSTDTQYF.

The rearrangement uses TRBV18 and TRBJ1-5; unclear D gene. Germline V gene lookup returns CDR1 KGHSH and CDR2 LQKENI. This CDR3 is built from 12 residues. The ends were cut back, 6 bases at V and 9 bases at J, with 12 bases in the middle. The CDR3 DNA reads TGTGCCAGCTCCGGATCCGGGGTGCCCCAGCATTTT. Its protein product is CASSGSGVPQHF.

The rearrangement links TRBV20-1 to TRBJ2-1; TRBD2 is a possible D gene (6 bases). The CDR3 has 11 amino acids. Trimming shortened V by 7 bases and J by 4 bases, and 8 bases separated the two germline ends. Germline CDR1 is DFQATT and CDR2 is SNEGSKA (reference sequence). CDR3 bases: TGCAGTGGGGAGGATTACAATGAGCAGTTCTTC. Encoded protein: CSGEDYNEQFF.

This chain connects TRBV5-1 to TRBJ2-5, with D unclear. Trimming stripped 4 bases from V and 1 base from J, with 8 bases between. The CDR3 contains 13 residues. CDR1 and CDR2 (germline): SGHRS, YFSETQ. The chain's CDR3 is CASSPDGQETQYF. CDR3 DNA: TGCGCCAGCAGCCCGGACGGCCAAGAGACCCAGTACTTC.

The genes are TRBV15 and TRBJ1-1; D is undetermined. Germline CDR1 LNHNV, CDR2 YYDKDF (reference sequence). The CDR3 runs 14 residues. V was cut by 0 bases and J by 0 bases, with 5 bases left in between. The CDR3 DNA is TGTGCCACCAGCAGAGATATTTTGAACACTGAAGCTTTCTTT. Its translation: CATSRDILNTEAFF.

This rearrangement joins TRBV10-1 to TRBJ2-1, with 12 bases lining up with TRBD2. CDR1 and CDR2 (germline): WNHNN, SYGVQD (reference sequence). Germline trimming cut 5 bases from V and 2 bases from J; bases unmatched to any gene: 1. The CDR3 contains 15 residues. The CDR3 reads CASSRTSGAYNEQFF. The CDR3 region has the DNA TGCGCCAGCAGTAGGACTAGCGGGGCCTACAATGAGCAGTTCTTC.

The sample holds a few counts of this clone. The chain recombines TRBV6-1 with TRBJ2-7; no reliable D call. This CDR3 is 15 amino acids long. Per the germline V gene, CDR1 is MNHNS and CDR2 is SASEGT. Deletions cut 2 bases from V and 0 bases from J, with 11 bases between. The CDR3 region has the DNA TGTGCCAGCAGTGAACGGGTAGGAATCTCCTACGAGCAGTACTTC. Residues: CASSERVGISYEQYF.